The source of this TCR beta chain is a study of human T cells and chemical hapten exposure. This clonotype has only a few counts. TCRdb re-derived calls from the RACE reads in MiXCR, one entry per CDR3 protein. The top ten clones hold approximately 2.8% of a sample with about 85,000 distinct CDR3 sequences, 7.5% to 9.5% of them seen once. Regarding time point: pre-sensitization, week 0. Specified treatment: therapeutic diphenylcyclopropenone sensitization with weekly scalp DPC. The CDR3 consists of 16 residues. V lost 4 bases, J lost 3 bases, and 11 bases stayed unmatched. Germline V gene data show CDR1 as ENHRY and CDR2 as SYGVKD.

The V and J genes are TRBV10-3 and TRBJ2-5, with TRBD1 matching 7 bases. The starting material was whole blood, obtained in connection with sensitization to the hapten diphenylcyclopropenone (DPC). The TCR comes from a man aged 35-49 years with alopecia areata. Some clones in this sample may be carry-over from other donors' samples. CDR3 coding DNA: TGTGCCATCAGTGCACAGACAGGGAGAGGGGAAGAGACCCAGTACTTC. Translating gives CAISAQTGRGEETQYF.